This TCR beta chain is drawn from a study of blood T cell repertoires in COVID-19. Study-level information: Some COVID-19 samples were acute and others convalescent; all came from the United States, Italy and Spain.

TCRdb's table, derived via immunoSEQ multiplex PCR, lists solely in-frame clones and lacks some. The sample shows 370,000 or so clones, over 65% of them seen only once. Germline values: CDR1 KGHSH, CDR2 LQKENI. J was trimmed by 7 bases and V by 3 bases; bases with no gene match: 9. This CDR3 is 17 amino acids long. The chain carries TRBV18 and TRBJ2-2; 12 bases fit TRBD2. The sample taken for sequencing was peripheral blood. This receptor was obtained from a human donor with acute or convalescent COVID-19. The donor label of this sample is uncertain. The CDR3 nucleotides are TGTGCCAGCTCACCCGTGCTAGCGGGAGGGCCCGGCGGGGAGCTGTTTTTT. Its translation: CASSPVLAGGPGGELFF.